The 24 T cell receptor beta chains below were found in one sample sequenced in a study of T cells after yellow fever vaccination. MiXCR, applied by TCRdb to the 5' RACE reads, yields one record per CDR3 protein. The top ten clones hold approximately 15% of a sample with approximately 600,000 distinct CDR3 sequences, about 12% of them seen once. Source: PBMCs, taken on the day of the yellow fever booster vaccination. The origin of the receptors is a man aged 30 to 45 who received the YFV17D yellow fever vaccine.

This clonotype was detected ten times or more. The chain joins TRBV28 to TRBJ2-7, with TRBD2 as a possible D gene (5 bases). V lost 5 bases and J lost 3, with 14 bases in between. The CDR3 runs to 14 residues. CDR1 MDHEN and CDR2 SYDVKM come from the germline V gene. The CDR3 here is CASSTWTLFYEQYF. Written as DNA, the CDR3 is TGTGCCAGCAGTACCTGGACTCTCTTCTACGAGCAGTACTTC.

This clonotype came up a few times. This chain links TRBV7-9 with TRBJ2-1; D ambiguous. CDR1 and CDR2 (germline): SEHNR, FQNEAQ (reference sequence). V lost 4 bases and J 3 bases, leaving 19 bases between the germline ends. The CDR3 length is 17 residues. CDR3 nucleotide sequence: TGTGCCAGCAGCTACGTCCCCGGGCCCCGAAGCTACAATGAGCAGTTCTTC. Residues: CASSYVPGPRSYNEQFF.

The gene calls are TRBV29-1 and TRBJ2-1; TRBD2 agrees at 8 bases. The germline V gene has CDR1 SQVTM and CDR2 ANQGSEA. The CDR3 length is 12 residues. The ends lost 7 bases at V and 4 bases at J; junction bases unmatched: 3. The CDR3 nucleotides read TGCAGCGGGACTAGCCGGTACAATGAGCAGTTCTTC. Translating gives CSGTSRYNEQFF.

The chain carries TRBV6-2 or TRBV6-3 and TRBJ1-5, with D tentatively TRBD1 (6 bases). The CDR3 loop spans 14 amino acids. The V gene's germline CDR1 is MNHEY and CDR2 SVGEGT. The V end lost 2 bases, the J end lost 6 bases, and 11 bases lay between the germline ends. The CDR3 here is CASSYGGAGQPQHF. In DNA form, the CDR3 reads TGTGCCAGCAGTTACGGGGGGGCAGGTCAGCCCCAGCATTTT.

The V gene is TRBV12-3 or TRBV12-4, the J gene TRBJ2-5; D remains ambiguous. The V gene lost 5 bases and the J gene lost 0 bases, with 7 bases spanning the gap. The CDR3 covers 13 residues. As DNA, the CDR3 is TGTGCCAGCAGTAATACAAACCAAGAGACCCAGTACTTC. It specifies CASSNTNQETQYF.

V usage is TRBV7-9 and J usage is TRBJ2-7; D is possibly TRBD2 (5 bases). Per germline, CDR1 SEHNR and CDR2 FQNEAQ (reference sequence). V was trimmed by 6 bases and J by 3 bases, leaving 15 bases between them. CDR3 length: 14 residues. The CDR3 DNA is TGTGCCAGCAGTTACCCCAGCGGTCGCTACGAGCAGTACTTC. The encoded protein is CASSYPSGRYEQYF.

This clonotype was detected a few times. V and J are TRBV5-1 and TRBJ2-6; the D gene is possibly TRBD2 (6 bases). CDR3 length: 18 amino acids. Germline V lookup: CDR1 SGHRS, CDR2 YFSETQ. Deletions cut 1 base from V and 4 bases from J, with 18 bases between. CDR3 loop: CASSLIFGGLSGANVLTF. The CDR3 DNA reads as TGCGCCAGCAGCTTGATTTTTGGGGGACTTTCGGGGGCCAACGTCCTGACTTTC.

For the CDR3, the DNA is TGTGCCTTCTGTTTTCTAGGACTCCTAACCACGGGGACAGATACGCAGTATTTT. Protein product: CAFCFLGLLTTGTDTQYF. This sequence joins TRBV2 and TRBJ2-3; D may be TRBD2 (5 bases). This CDR3 is 18 amino acids long. Germline V gives CDR1 SNHLY, CDR2 FYNNEI. Trimming stripped 11 bases from V and 3 bases from J, with 30 bases between.

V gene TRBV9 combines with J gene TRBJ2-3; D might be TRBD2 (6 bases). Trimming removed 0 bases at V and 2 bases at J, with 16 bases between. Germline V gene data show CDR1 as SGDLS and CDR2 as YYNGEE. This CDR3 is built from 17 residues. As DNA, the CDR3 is TGTGCCAGCAGCGTAGCGGGGACTTACTCCCTCACAGATACGCAGTATTTT. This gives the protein CASSVAGTYSLTDTQYF.

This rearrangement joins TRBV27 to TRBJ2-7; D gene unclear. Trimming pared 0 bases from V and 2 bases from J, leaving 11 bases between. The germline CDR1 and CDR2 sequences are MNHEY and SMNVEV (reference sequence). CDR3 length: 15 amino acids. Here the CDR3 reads CASSLSQGYPYEQYF. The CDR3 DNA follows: TGTGCCAGCAGTTTATCGCAAGGATACCCCTACGAGCAGTACTTC.

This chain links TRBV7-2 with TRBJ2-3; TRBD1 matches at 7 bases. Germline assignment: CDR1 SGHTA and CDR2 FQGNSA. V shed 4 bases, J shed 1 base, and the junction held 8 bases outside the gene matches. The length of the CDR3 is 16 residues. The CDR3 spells CASSSRGQGGTDTQYF. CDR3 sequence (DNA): TGTGCCAGCAGCTCCCGTGGGCAGGGGGGCACAGATACGCAGTATTTT.

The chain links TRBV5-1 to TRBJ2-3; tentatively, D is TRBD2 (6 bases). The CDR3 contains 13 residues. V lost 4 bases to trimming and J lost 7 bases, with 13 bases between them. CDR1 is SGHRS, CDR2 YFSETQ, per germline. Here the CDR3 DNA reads TGCGCCAGCAGCAACTCGGGAGAAAATACGCAGTATTTT. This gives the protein CASSNSGENTQYF.

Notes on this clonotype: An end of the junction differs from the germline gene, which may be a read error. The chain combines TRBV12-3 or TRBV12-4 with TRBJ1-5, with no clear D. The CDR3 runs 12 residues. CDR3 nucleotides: TGTGCCAGCAGTATAGCCCCAGGGCCCCAGCATTTT. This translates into CASSIAPGPQHF.

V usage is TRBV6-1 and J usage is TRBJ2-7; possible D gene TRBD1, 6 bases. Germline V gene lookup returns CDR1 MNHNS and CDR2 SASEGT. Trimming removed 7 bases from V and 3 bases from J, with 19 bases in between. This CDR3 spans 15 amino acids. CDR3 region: CASKARSGTHYEQYF. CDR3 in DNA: TGTGCCAGCAAGGCTAGATCCGGGACACACTACGAGCAGTACTTC.

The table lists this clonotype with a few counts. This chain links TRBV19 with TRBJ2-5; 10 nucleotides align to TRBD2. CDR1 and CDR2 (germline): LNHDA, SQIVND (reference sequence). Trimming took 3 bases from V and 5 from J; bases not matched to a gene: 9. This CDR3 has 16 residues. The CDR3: CASSMPSLAGVETQYF. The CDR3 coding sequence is TGTGCCAGTAGTATGCCTTCCCTAGCGGGAGTTGAGACCCAGTACTTC.

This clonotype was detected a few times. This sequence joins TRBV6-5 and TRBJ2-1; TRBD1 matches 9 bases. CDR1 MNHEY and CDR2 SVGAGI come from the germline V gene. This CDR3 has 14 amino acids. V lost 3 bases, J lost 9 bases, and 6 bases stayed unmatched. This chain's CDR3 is CASSYRTGVAEQFF. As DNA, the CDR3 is TGTGCCAGCAGTTATAGGACAGGGGTAGCTGAGCAGTTCTTC.

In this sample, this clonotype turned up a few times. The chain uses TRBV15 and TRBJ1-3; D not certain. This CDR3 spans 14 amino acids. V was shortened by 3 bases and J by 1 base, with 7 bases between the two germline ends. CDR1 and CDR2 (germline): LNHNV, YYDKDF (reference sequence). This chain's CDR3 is CATSSYRSGNTIYF. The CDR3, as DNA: TGTGCCACCAGCAGCTACAGATCTGGAAACACCATATATTTT.

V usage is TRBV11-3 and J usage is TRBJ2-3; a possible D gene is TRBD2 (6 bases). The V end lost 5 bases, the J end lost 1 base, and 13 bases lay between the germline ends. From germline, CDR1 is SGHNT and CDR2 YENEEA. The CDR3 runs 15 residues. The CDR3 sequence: CASSPAGPRTDTQYF. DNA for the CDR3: TGTGCCAGCAGCCCCGCGGGACCCCGCACAGATACGCAGTATTTT.

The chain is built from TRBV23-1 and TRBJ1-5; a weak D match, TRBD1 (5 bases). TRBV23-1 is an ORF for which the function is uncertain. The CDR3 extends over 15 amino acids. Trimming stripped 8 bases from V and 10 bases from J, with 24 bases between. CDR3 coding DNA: TGCGCCAGCTCGCCCTTACTGGGACCCCCTGTACCCCAGCATTTT. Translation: CASSPLLGPPVPQHF.

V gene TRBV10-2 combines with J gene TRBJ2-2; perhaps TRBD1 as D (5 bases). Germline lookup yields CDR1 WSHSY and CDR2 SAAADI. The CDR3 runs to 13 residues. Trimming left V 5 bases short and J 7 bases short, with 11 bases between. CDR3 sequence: CASSRQPDGELFF. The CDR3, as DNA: TGCGCCAGCAGTCGACAGCCAGACGGGGAGCTGTTTTTT.

The CDR3 region is CASTPRPAGTDTQYF. In DNA, the CDR3 is TGTGCCAGTACCCCCAGGCCGGCGGGCACAGATACGCAGTATTTT. V and J are TRBV19 and TRBJ2-3; D gene unclear. The CDR3 length is 15 residues. Deletions cut 7 bases from V and 1 base from J, with 15 bases between. CDR1 is LNHDA, CDR2 SQIVND, per germline (reference sequence).

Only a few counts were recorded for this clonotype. The CDR3 nucleotides read TGCAGTGCTCCCCTTCGGGCCGGCGACGAGCAGTACTTC. Protein product: CSAPLRAGDEQYF. The chain joins TRBV20-1 to TRBJ2-7; no clear D. The CDR3 extends over 13 amino acids. Trimming removed 5 bases from V and 5 bases from J, with 16 bases in between. Germline CDR1 reads DFQATT; CDR2 reads SNEGSKA (reference sequence).

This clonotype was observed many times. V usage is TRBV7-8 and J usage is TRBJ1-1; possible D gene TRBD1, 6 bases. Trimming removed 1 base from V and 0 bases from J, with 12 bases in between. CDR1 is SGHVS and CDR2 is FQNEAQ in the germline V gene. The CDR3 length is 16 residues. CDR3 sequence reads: CASSLDRVGLNTEAFF. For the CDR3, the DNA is TGTGCCAGCAGCTTAGACAGGGTGGGACTGAACACTGAAGCTTTCTTT.

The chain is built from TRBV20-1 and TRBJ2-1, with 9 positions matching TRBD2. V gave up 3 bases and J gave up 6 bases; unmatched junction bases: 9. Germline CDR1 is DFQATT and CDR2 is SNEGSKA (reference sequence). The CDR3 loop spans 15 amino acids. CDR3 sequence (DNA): TGCAGTGCTAGCAGTAGCGGGAGCCGAGGCAATGAGCAGTTCTTC. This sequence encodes CSASSSGSRGNEQFF.